The clone carrying this T cell receptor beta chain appeared once. These data come from a study of control samples from healthy donors and cancer patients. Sequenced by immunoSEQ multiplex PCR; TCRdb stores in-frame clones only, minus some. The sample has some 150,000 clones; roughly nine tenths are singletons. Per the germline V gene, CDR1 is LGHDT and CDR2 is YNNKEL (reference sequence). CDR3 size: 15 residues. Trimming at V came to 6 bases and at J to 2 bases, leaving 7 bases not matched to a gene. Sequences were obtained from blood. The chain is built from TRBV3-1 (or the pseudogene TRBV3-2) and TRBJ2-7; 10 bases line up with TRBD1. The receptor's source is a woman aged 25-40 years in good health. The CDR3 sequence: CASSPPGTGAYEQYF. The DNA for the CDR3 is TGTGCCAGCAGTCCCCCCGGGACAGGGGCCTACGAGCAGTACTTC.